This T cell receptor (beta chain) comes out of a study of blood T cell repertoires in COVID-19. Libraries were prepared by immunoSEQ multiplex PCR; TCRdb keeps only in-frame clonotypes and omits some of them. The sample has more than 300,000 clones, 90% seen once. The germline CDR1 and CDR2 sequences are LGHNA and YSLEER. CDR3 size: 18 residues. Trimming removed 4 bases from V and 6 bases from J; junction bases left unmatched: 12. The receptor's source is a woman younger than 45 who had been exposed to COVID-19. Sequencing was carried out using PBMCs or T cells enriched from blood (not recorded which). This sequence joins TRBV4-3 and TRBJ2-2, with 12 bases that match TRBD2. The CDR3: CASSLFLAGGPQSGELFF. The CDR3 bases are TGCGCCAGCAGCCTTTTCCTAGCGGGGGGGCCCCAATCCGGGGAGCTGTTTTTT.